The T cell receptor (beta chain) described here comes from a study of blood T cell repertoires in COVID-19. About the research overall: Italy, Spain and the United States were the sources of the convalescent and acute COVID-19 samples.

This clone was recorded once. Germline CDR1 reads SGDLS; CDR2 reads YYNGEE. J lost 5 bases, V lost 1 base, and 6 bases had no gene match. This CDR3 has 16 amino acids. In the authors' methods: Estimated nucleated cell counts came from reference gene primer amplification. Some clones are missing from TCRdb's copy, which holds only in-frame ones; the method was immunoSEQ multiplex PCR. For V, J and clone size, that table is used; D and trimming come from the DNA. The table lists under 300,000 clones, around 84% of them singletons. The sample comprised PBMCs or T cells enriched from blood (not recorded which). This rearrangement joins TRBV9 to TRBJ2-1; TRBD2 matches at 10 bases. The sequence came from a woman aged 50 to 60 who had been exposed to COVID-19. For the CDR3, the DNA is TGTGCCAGCAGCGTACTTAGCGGGGGGCCCCACAATGAGCAGTTCTTC. Encoded protein: CASSVLSGGPHNEQFF.